Below are 9 T cell receptor beta chains sequenced from a single sample in a study of T cell clonality in common variable immunodeficiency. TCRdb's table, derived via immunoSEQ multiplex PCR, lists solely in-frame clones and lacks some. The counts give some 60,000 clones, none of them seen only once; over 1.5% is held by the top ten. The sample comprised peripheral blood mononuclear cells. These receptor sequences come from a person aged 18 to 75 in good health.

This clone was seen only a few times. The read is 3 residues too short to cover the CDR3 end, so that end is filled in from the germline J gene. The rearrangement uses TRBV29-1 and TRBJ2-1; TRBD1 might be the D (5 bases). There are 17 residues in the CDR3. CDR1 is SQVTM and CDR2 is ANQGSEA in the germline V gene. V shed 6 bases and J shed 1 base, with 22 bases lying between them. CDR3 sequence reads: CSVRTERRAGSYNEQFF. The DNA read from the CDR3 is TGCAGCGTCCGCACTGAGAGAAGGGCAGGGTCCTACAATGAG.

The sample holds many counts of this clone. The read halts 3 residues ahead of the CDR3 end, with the missing end drawn from the germline J gene. This chain uses TRBV18 with TRBJ2-7; D unclear. There are 13 residues in the CDR3. V dropped 6 bases and J dropped 6 bases, with 15 bases sitting between them. CDR1 is KGHSH and CDR2 is LQKENI in the germline V gene. The CDR3 here is CASSPSDSREQYF. CDR3 DNA (partial): TGTGCCAGCTCGCCCTCAGACTCACGCGAG. The complete variable domain, with remaining parts taken from reference TRBV18 and TRBJ2-7, reads NAGVMQNPRHLVRRRGQEARLRCSPMKGHSHVYWYRQLPEEGLKFMVYLQKENIIDESGMPKERFSAEFPKEGPSILRIQQVVRGDSAAYFCASSPSDSREQYFGPGTRLTVT.

This clone was counted many times. The missing CDR3 end, 3 residues past where the read stops, is filled in from the germline J gene. The rearrangement uses TRBV29-1 and TRBJ2-2; the match to TRBD2 covers 8 bases. Germline trimming cut 1 base from V and 6 bases from J; bases unmatched to any gene: 7. CDR1 SQVTM and CDR2 ANQGSEA come from the germline V gene. There are 15 residues in the CDR3. The CDR3 sequence: CSVEGLSGRPGELFF. The CDR3 DNA, read in part, is TGCAGCGTTGAAGGTCTAAGCGGGAGACCCGGGGAG.

This clone was seen many times. The read falls 3 residues short of the CDR3 end, and the missing part is taken from the germline J gene. The J gene is TRBJ2-5, the V gene TRBV2, with 8 bases lining up with TRBD2. The CDR3 loop spans 16 amino acids. V trimming: 1 base; J trimming: 5 bases; junction bases outside the gene matches: 9. CDR1 is SNHLY, CDR2 FYNNEI, per germline. The CDR3 protein is CASSEGESGSGETQYF. The sequenced part of the CDR3 DNA is TGTGCCAGCAGTGAAGGGGAAAGCGGGAGTGGCGAGACC.

At least ten counts were recorded for this clone. The read is 3 residues too short to cover the CDR3 end, so that end is filled in from the germline J gene. V gene TRBV28 combines with J gene TRBJ2-3, with TRBD2 as a possible D gene (6 bases). Trimming left V 4 bases short and J 4 bases short, with 12 bases between. Looked up from germline, CDR1 is MDHEN and CDR2 is SYDVKM. The CDR3 has 14 amino acids. The CDR3 bases that were read are TGTGCCAGCAGTTCCCCAGCGGGCGCAGATACG. Translating gives CASSSPAGADT. The entire CDR3 protein reads CASSSPAGADTQYF.

This clone has a count of ten or more. The read falls 3 residues short of the CDR3 end, and the missing part is taken from the germline J gene. The V and J genes are TRBV11-2 and TRBJ2-3; 8 nucleotides agree with TRBD2. CDR3 size: 15 residues. Per germline, CDR1 SGHAT and CDR2 FQNNGV. The CDR3 reads CASSSDAKAGVAQYF. CDR3 DNA (partial): TGTGCCAGCAGCTCCGACGCGAAAGCGGGAGTCGCG.

This clone was picked up many times. The CDR3 end lies 3 residues beyond the end of the read and is filled in from the germline J gene. The rearrangement links TRBV20-1 to TRBJ1-2, with 11 bases that match TRBD1. After removal of 6 bases from V and 7 bases from J, the junction contained 4 bases not matched to a gene. This CDR3 comprises 12 residues. Germline V lookup: CDR1 DFQATT, CDR2 SNEGSKA (reference sequence). CDR3 residues: CSAAGTGGGYTF. CDR3 DNA (partial): TGCAGTGCGGCCGGGACAGGGGGTGGC.

This clone was found many times. The sequence runs out 3 residues before the end of the CDR3; the remainder is reconstructed from the germline J gene. The rearrangement links TRBV18 to TRBJ1-1; tentative D call: TRBD1 (6 bases). The V and J ends lost 2 bases and 3 bases respectively, with 7 bases between them. The V gene's germline CDR1 is KGHSH and CDR2 LQKENI. There are 13 residues in the CDR3. CDR3 DNA (partial): TGTGCCAGCTCACCAAACAGGGACACTGAA. Protein: CASSPNRDTE. The full CDR3 is CASSPNRDTEAFF.

As concerns this clone: The CDR3 goes on 3 residues after the read ends, and that part is filled in from the germline J gene. The chain couples TRBV7-9 to TRBJ2-1, with 11 nucleotides matching TRBD2. Germline CDR1 SEHNR, CDR2 FQNEAQ (reference sequence). The CDR3 is 15 amino acids. V lost 3 bases and J lost 9; bases outside the gene matches: 7. Incomplete CDR3 DNA: TGTGCCAGCAGCTTGATACTAGCGGGAGATCGTGAG. Protein: CASSLILAGDRE. The CDR3 in its entirety is CASSLILAGDREQFF.